The source of this TCR beta chain is a study of blood T cell repertoires in COVID-19. The CDR3 loop spans 14 amino acids. The germline gives CDR1 SNHLY, CDR2 FYNNEI. V was pared by 4 bases and J by 7 bases, with 13 bases between. TCRdb's table, derived via immunoSEQ multiplex PCR, lists solely in-frame clones and lacks some. This table holds about 250,000 clones, approximately 86% found once. The origin of this receptor is a woman aged 55-70 years who had recovered from COVID-19. Sequenced sample: peripheral blood. The chain joins TRBV2 to TRBJ2-2; weak D call: TRBD2 (5 bases). CDR3 nucleotide sequence: TGTGCCAGCAGTGGGGGTAGAGGGTTCGGGGAGCTGTTTTTT. Translation gives CASSGGRGFGELFF.